A single sample is the source of the 10 T cell receptor beta chains below, sequenced in a study of OX40 agonist ivuxolimab in advanced cancers. The assay was immunoSEQ multiplex PCR, and TCRdb's table has in-frame clones only and misses some. The table shows around 19,000 clones, with roughly 80% occurring only once. The sample was CD4+ or CD8+ T cells sorted from blood, taken in a trial of the OX40 agonist ivuxolimab. The receptor set was obtained from an adult with an advanced solid tumor such as melanoma, head and neck, liver or kidney cancer.

This chain links TRBV19 with TRBJ2-4; the D gene is possibly TRBD2 (5 bases). Germline V gene lookup returns CDR1 LNHDA and CDR2 SQIVND (reference sequence). The CDR3 runs 16 residues. Trimming pared 3 bases from V and 2 bases from J, leaving 14 bases between. The CDR3, as DNA: TGTGCCAGTAGTATGGATTCCGGGGTGTCCAAAAACATTCAGTACTTC. Translation: CASSMDSGVSKNIQYF.

The V and J genes are TRBV28 and TRBJ1-2, with 8 bases identical to TRBD1. The CDR3 consists of 14 residues. Germline-derived CDR1 and CDR2 are MDHEN and SYDVKM. The J segment lost 4 bases and the V segment lost 6 bases, leaving 7 bases of the junction unmatched. The CDR3 nucleotides read TGTGCCAGCAGCCTTACAGGGGGAGGCTATGGCTACACCTTC. Encoded protein: CASSLTGGGYGYTF.

This clone has a handful of counts. The V call is TRBV15, the J call TRBJ1-2, with D possibly TRBD1 on 6 matching bases. The germline CDR1 and CDR2 sequences are LNHNV and YYDKDF (reference sequence). V was clipped by 0 bases and J by 2 bases, with 10 bases between them. This CDR3 has 15 residues. CDR3 region: CATSRDLQGNYGYTF. The CDR3 coding sequence is TGTGCCACCAGCAGAGACCTGCAGGGGAACTATGGCTACACCTTC.

This clone was observed a few times. The J gene is TRBJ1-4, the V gene TRBV7-9, with D possibly matching TRBD1 (6 bases). V shed 6 bases and J shed 4 bases, with 15 bases lying between them. CDR1 is SEHNR, CDR2 FQNEAQ, per germline (reference sequence). The CDR3 has 15 residues. In DNA, the CDR3 is TGTGCCAGCAGTCCGGGACACGGGGGTAATGAAAAACTGTTTTTT. As protein: CASSPGHGGNEKLFF.

CDR3 loop: CASSQGLGLQQYF. CDR3 DNA sequence: TGCGCCAGCAGCCAAGGTCTCGGACTCCAGCAGTACTTC. The chain joins TRBV4-1 to TRBJ2-7; possibly TRBD2 for D (5 bases). The CDR3 is made up of 13 amino acids. The V gene's germline CDR1 is MGHRA and CDR2 YSYEKL. Trimming left V 1 base short and J 8 bases short, with 12 bases between.

DNA for the CDR3: TGTGCCAGTACCGACTCGACAGGGGGCCCCTACAATGAGCAGTTCTTC. Its protein product is CASTDSTGGPYNEQFF. The V and J genes are TRBV19 and TRBJ2-1; TRBD1 agrees at 10 bases. V dropped 7 bases and J dropped 2; count of bases not matched to a gene: 8. Germline values: CDR1 LNHDA, CDR2 SQIVND (reference sequence). The CDR3 runs to 16 residues.

This clone was detected only a few times. V usage is TRBV7-8 and J usage is TRBJ2-6; D call uncertain. Trimming shortened V by 1 base and J by 3 bases, and 10 bases separated the two germline ends. The CDR3 sequence is 16 residues long. Germline values: CDR1 SGHVS, CDR2 FQNEAQ. Here the CDR3 reads CASSLDLPLGANVLTF. The CDR3, as DNA: TGTGCCAGCAGCTTAGATCTCCCCCTTGGGGCCAACGTCCTGACTTTC.

By sample share, this clone is medium-sized (0.01 to 0.1%). The chain is built from TRBV7-2 and TRBJ2-2; D unclear. Germline V gene data show CDR1 as SGHTA and CDR2 as FQGNSA. The CDR3 has 14 residues. Trimming cost V 1 base and J 4 bases, with 7 bases left between them. The CDR3 DNA reads as TGTGCCAGCAGCTTAGTTACCCCCACCGGGGAGCTGTTTTTT. Translated: CASSLVTPTGELFF.

This clone was found once. The chain couples TRBV19 to TRBJ1-3; D uncertain. The CDR3 runs to 15 residues. The V and J ends lost 1 base and 0 bases respectively, with 7 bases between them. Germline V gene lookup returns CDR1 LNHDA and CDR2 SQIVND (reference sequence). The CDR3 DNA reads as TGTGCCAGTAGTATAGGCAGCAGCTCTGGAAACACCATATATTTT. Encoded protein: CASSIGSSSGNTIYF.

This chain connects TRBV6-5 to TRBJ1-2, with 7 bases fitting TRBD1. CDR1 is MNHEY and CDR2 is SVGAGI in the germline V gene. The ends lost 5 bases at V and 4 bases at J; junction bases unmatched: 10. CDR3 length: 15 amino acids. CDR3 nucleotide sequence: TGTGCCAGCAGTAGGGACAGAACGGGGTCCTATGGCTACACCTTC. It encodes CASSRDRTGSYGYTF.